Presented here are 23 T cell receptor beta chains from one specimen sequenced in a study of beta chain features in type 1 diabetes. Expressed TCRB transcripts got sequenced, as all isolated RNA was reverse transcribed. Clones were read by immunoSEQ multiplex PCR, and TCRdb kept only the in-frame ones, dropping some. The sample records 900,000 or so clones, around a sixth being singletons. Sequencing was performed on naive CD4+ T cells from blood. The receptors shown here come from a woman aged 18-29 years in good health.

The chain carries TRBV14 and TRBJ2-7; no definite D call. Germline loops: CDR1 SGHDN, CDR2 FVKESK. The CDR3 is 15 amino acids. With 2 bases removed from V and 5 bases from J, the gap between germline ends came to 16 bases. CDR3 loop: CASSQPRTAVHEQYF. In DNA, the CDR3 is TGTGCCAGCAGCCAACCTCGGACGGCGGTCCACGAGCAGTACTTC.

This clone turned up a few times. The V gene is TRBV19, the J gene TRBJ2-3, with TRBD2 matching over 8 bases. The CDR3 runs 15 residues. Germline CDR1 reads LNHDA; CDR2 reads SQIVND (reference sequence). The J segment lost 2 bases and the V segment lost 3 bases, leaving 4 bases of the junction unmatched. The CDR3 sequence is CASSIVAGSTDTQYF. The CDR3 DNA is TGTGCCAGTAGTATTGTAGCGGGGTCCACAGATACGCAGTATTTT.

The rearrangement joins TRBV7-2 to TRBJ1-5; 10 nucleotides line up with TRBD1. Trimming took 1 base from V and 5 from J; bases not matched to a gene: 2. Germline CDR1 SGHTA, CDR2 FQGNSA. This CDR3 is 15 amino acids long. CDR3 sequence reads: CASSLETGGYQPQHF. CDR3 bases: TGTGCCAGCAGCTTAGAGACAGGGGGCTATCAGCCCCAGCATTTT. The whole variable domain, remainder taken from reference TRBV7-2 and TRBJ1-5, is GAGVSQSPSNKVTEKGKDVELRCDPISGHTALYWYRQSLGQGLEFLIYFQGNSAPDKSGLPSDRFSAERTGGSVSTLTIQRTQQEDSAVYLCASSLETGGYQPQHFGDGTRLSIL.

This clone was observed a few times. Within the sample, other DNA sequences also encode this same CDR3. The chain carries TRBV18 and TRBJ1-2; 7 nucleotides align to TRBD1. The CDR3 extends over 13 amino acids. The J segment lost 6 bases and the V segment lost 3 bases, leaving 4 bases of the junction unmatched. The germline CDR1 and CDR2 sequences are KGHSH and LQKENI. CDR3: CASSPQGGDGYTF. The CDR3, as DNA: TGTGCCAGCTCACCCCAGGGGGGAGATGGCTACACCTTC. The full variable domain, with the rest looked up from reference TRBV18 and TRBJ1-2, is NAGVMQNPRHLVRRRGQEARLRCSPMKGHSHVYWYRQLPEEGLKFMVYLQKENIIDESGMPKERFSAEFPKEGPSILRIQQVVRGDSAAYFCASSPQGGDGYTFGSGTRLTVV.

This chain uses TRBV29-1 with TRBJ2-2, with 10 bases fitting TRBD2. Germline loops: CDR1 SQVTM, CDR2 ANQGSEA. The CDR3 extends over 16 amino acids. The V and J ends lost 4 bases and 5 bases, in that order; junction bases with no gene match: 10. CDR3 in DNA: TGCAGCGTTGTGGACCGGGCTAGCGGGAGTACCGGGGAGCTGTTTTTT. Translating it yields CSVVDRASGSTGELFF.

This sequence joins TRBV6-6 and TRBJ2-7, with 8 positions matching TRBD2. V lost 8 bases, J lost 2 bases, and 11 bases stayed unmatched. The CDR3 is 15 amino acids. The germline V gene has CDR1 MNHNY and CDR2 SVGAGI (reference sequence). CDR3 amino acids: CASANGGGTPYEQYF. As DNA, the CDR3 is TGTGCCAGCGCCAACGGGGGGGGAACCCCCTACGAGCAGTACTTC.

The chain couples TRBV12-2 to TRBJ1-2. TRBV12-2 is marked as a pseudogene. This CDR3 contains 10 residues. The CDR3 protein is CASRAFGYTF. The CDR3 DNA follows: TGTGCAAGTCGCGCGTTTGGCTACACCTTC.

In its sample, this clone was seen a few times. The chain has TRBV28 and TRBJ1-4; D remains ambiguous. Germline loops: CDR1 MDHEN, CDR2 SYDVKM. The V end lost 6 bases, the J end lost 3 bases, and 8 bases lay between the germline ends. CDR3 length equals 13 residues. CDR3 sequence reads: CASSLGPNEKLFF. CDR3 nucleotide sequence: TGTGCCAGCAGCTTAGGTCCTAATGAAAAACTGTTTTTT.

The V call is TRBV11-1, the J call TRBJ2-4; D remains ambiguous. The germline CDR1 and CDR2 sequences are SGHAT and FQDESV (reference sequence). Trimming removed 4 bases at V and 6 bases at J, with 13 bases between. The CDR3 covers 14 residues. CDR3 nucleotides: TGTGCCAGCAGCTCGGAAGCATACCTAAACATTCAGTACTTC. Amino acid sequence: CASSSEAYLNIQYF.

The chain uses TRBV18 and TRBJ2-7; D perhaps matches TRBD1 (6 bases). Trimming stripped 0 bases from V and 0 bases from J, with 12 bases between. CDR1 and CDR2 from the germline V gene are KGHSH and LQKENI. The CDR3 totals 16 residues. Here the CDR3 DNA reads TGTGCCAGCTCACCACCCAGGACAGCAAGCTCCTACGAGCAGTACTTC. This codes for CASSPPRTASSYEQYF.

This clone was detected a few times. V and J are TRBV29-1 and TRBJ2-3, with TRBD2 as a possible D gene (6 bases). CDR1 is SQVTM and CDR2 is ANQGSEA in the germline V gene. Trimming removed 7 bases at V and 0 bases at J, with 17 bases between. This CDR3 has 15 residues. DNA for the CDR3: TGCAGCGCCCGGGGGTTAGCGGAGAGCACAGATACGCAGTATTTT. Translated, it gives CSARGLAESTDTQYF.

The rearrangement joins TRBV9 to TRBJ1-1, with D possibly being TRBD1 (5 bases). Trimming cost V 0 bases and J 0 bases, with 12 bases left between them. The CDR3 contains 16 residues. CDR1 and CDR2 from the germline V gene are SGDLS and YYNGEE. CDR3 DNA sequence: TGTGCCAGCAGCGTAGGTATCGGGACGGTGAACACTGAAGCTTTCTTT. Translated: CASSVGIGTVNTEAFF.

The rearrangement joins TRBV6-6 to TRBJ2-5, with TRBD1 identical over 9 bases. Trimming removed 4 bases from V and 9 bases from J; junction bases left unmatched: 15. Per germline, CDR1 MNHNY and CDR2 SVGAGI (reference sequence). CDR3 length: 16 amino acids. This chain's CDR3 is CASSFISGQGMVAQYF. The CDR3 DNA reads TGTGCCAGCAGTTTTATTTCGGGACAGGGAATGGTGGCCCAGTACTTC.

The chain recombines TRBV15 with TRBJ2-5; the D is unclear. Trimming took off 0 bases at V and 3 bases at J, with 11 bases between the two ends. Germline CDR1 LNHNV, CDR2 YYDKDF (reference sequence). The CDR3 is made up of 15 amino acids. The CDR3 spells CATSRDGEKEETQYF. In DNA form, the CDR3 reads TGTGCCACCAGCAGAGATGGCGAGAAAGAAGAGACCCAGTACTTC.

The chain employs TRBV5-1 and TRBJ2-3; 11 bases match TRBD2. The CDR3 extends over 15 amino acids. Germline V lookup: CDR1 SGHRS, CDR2 YFSETQ. V lost 8 bases to trimming and J lost 0 bases; unmatched junction nucleotides: 5. CDR3 nucleotides: TGCGCCAGTGCTAGCGGGAGGACTAGCACAGATACGCAGTATTTT. Translating it yields CASASGRTSTDTQYF.

This clone was counted only a few times. The genes are TRBV7-2 and TRBJ1-2, with TRBD1 matching 9 bases. Germline V gene lookup returns CDR1 SGHTA and CDR2 FQGNSA. This CDR3 has 13 residues. V gave up 5 bases and J gave up 6 bases; unmatched junction bases: 4. CDR3 loop: CASSPRDRDGYTF. The CDR3, as DNA: TGTGCCAGCAGCCCTAGGGACAGGGATGGCTACACCTTC.

This clone was counted only a few times. CDR3 region: CASQIGRDTGELFF. The DNA of the CDR3 is TGTGCCAGCCAAATTGGGAGGGACACCGGGGAGCTGTTTTTT. The J gene is TRBJ2-2, the V gene TRBV7-8; 7 bases match TRBD2. This CDR3 has 14 residues. Germline V gene data show CDR1 as SGHVS and CDR2 as FQNEAQ. J gave up 3 bases and V 8 bases, and 6 bases lay outside the gene matches.

This clone has only a few counts. The V and J genes are TRBV18 and TRBJ1-3, with D possibly being TRBD1 (5 bases). CDR1 is KGHSH, CDR2 LQKENI, per germline. The germline V and J ends were trimmed by 1 base and 1 base, with 17 bases remaining between them. This CDR3 is built from 18 residues. The CDR3 loop is CASSPLPSGKVSGNTIYF. DNA for the CDR3: TGTGCCAGCTCACCACTCCCCTCAGGGAAAGTGTCTGGAAACACCATATATTTT.

As to this clone: Other DNA sequences in the sample encode the same CDR3. The chain recombines TRBV20-1 with TRBJ2-7; D not certain. Germline V lookup: CDR1 DFQATT, CDR2 SNEGSKA (reference sequence). CDR3 size: 10 residues. Trimming stripped 3 bases from V and 4 bases from J, with 4 bases between. DNA of the CDR3: TGCAGTGCTAGCTTTTACGAGCAGTACTTC. Its translation is CSASFYEQYF.

This clone showed up just once. This chain uses TRBV7-2 with TRBJ2-1; D might be TRBD2 (5 bases). Trimming pared 0 bases from V and 4 bases from J, leaving 10 bases between. The CDR3 extends over 15 amino acids. Germline V gene sequence: CDR1 SGHTA, CDR2 FQGNSA. This CDR3 is CASSLASGFYNEQFF. CDR3 coding DNA: TGTGCCAGCAGCTTAGCGTCGGGATTTTACAATGAGCAGTTCTTC.

This clone has only a few counts. The chain uses TRBV7-2 and TRBJ2-2, with 8 nucleotides matching TRBD2. From germline, CDR1 is SGHTA and CDR2 FQGNSA. J lost 4 bases, V lost 4 bases, and 5 bases had no gene match. The CDR3 has 15 residues. CDR3 residues: CASSSSAGGTGELFF. The CDR3 coding sequence is TGTGCCAGCAGCTCCTCGGCGGGAGGCACCGGGGAGCTGTTTTTT.

The V and J genes are TRBV11-1 and TRBJ2-7; D remains ambiguous. In germline, CDR1 is SGHAT, CDR2 FQDESV (reference sequence). The CDR3 contains 15 residues. The ends were cut back, 5 bases at V and 4 bases at J, with 18 bases in the middle. The CDR3 region has the DNA TGTGCCAGCAGCCCAAGACTGGGGAAAGAGTACGAGCAGTACTTC. Its protein product is CASSPRLGKEYEQYF.

The V and J genes are TRBV14 and TRBJ1-2, with D possibly being TRBD1 (5 bases). Germline values: CDR1 SGHDN, CDR2 FVKESK. Between the trimmed V and J ends, which lost 0 bases and 6 bases, there was a span of 11 bases. The CDR3 is 14 residues long. CDR3 amino acids: CASSQEPRVDGYTF. CDR3 nucleotide sequence: TGTGCCAGCAGCCAAGAACCCAGGGTGGATGGCTACACCTTC.